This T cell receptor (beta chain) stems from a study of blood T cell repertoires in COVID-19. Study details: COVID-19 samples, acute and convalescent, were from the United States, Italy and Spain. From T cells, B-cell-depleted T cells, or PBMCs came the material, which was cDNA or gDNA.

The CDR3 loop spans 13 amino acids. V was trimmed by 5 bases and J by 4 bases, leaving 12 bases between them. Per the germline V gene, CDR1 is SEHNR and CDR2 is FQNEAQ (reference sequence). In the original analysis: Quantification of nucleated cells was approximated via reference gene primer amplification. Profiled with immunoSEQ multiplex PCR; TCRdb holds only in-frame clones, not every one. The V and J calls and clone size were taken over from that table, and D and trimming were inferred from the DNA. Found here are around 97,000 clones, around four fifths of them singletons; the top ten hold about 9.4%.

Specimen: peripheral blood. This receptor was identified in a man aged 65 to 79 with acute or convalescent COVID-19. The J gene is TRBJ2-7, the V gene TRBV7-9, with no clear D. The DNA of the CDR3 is TGTGCCAGCAGCCCAGAGACTTTGTACGAGCAGTACTTC. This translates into CASSPETLYEQYF.